This T cell receptor (beta chain) originates from a study of response to subunit inactivated influenza vaccine. TCRdb reprocessed the RT-PCR reads via MiXCR and lists one record per CDR3 protein. The table has approximately 520,000 distinct CDR3 sequences, approximately 15% seen once. The V gene's germline CDR1 is MNHEY and CDR2 SMNVEV (reference sequence). This CDR3 has 15 residues. Findings and caveats of the study: After each seasonal influenza vaccination, few new T cells are recruited, the authors suggested.

For this clonotype: Its antigen is still unknown.

The TCR sequence derives from a man aged 45-69 years who received an inactivated influenza vaccine. The sample was CD4+ T cells sorted from PBMCs, taken about 23 months after vaccination. The V and J genes are TRBV27 and TRBJ2-7; 11 positions match TRBD2. DNA for the CDR3: TGTGCTAGCCGTGGGACTAGCGGAGGTCAATACGAGCAGTACTTC. This translates into CASRGTSGGQYEQYF.